The 30 T cell receptor beta chains below come from one sample, sequenced in a study of T cells in Graves' hyperthyroidism and ophthalmopathy (dated by TCRdb to the late 2010s). The method behind the library was multiplex PCR. Sequenced using an Illumina HiSeq 2000. The TCR beta CDR3 regions were amplified from the RNA transcripts. The TCR CDR3 was subjected to a first round of RT-PCR using the HTBI primer set and the Qiagen OneStep RT-PCR kit. Through fastp at Q25 and MiXCR, TCRdb rebuilt clones from the public reads, retaining in-frame beta chains. Duplicate CDR3 protein sequences are folded into a single record with the most common DNA and genes. Counted in this sample were hundreds of thousands of distinct CDR3 sequences; about 20% of them appeared once. Of the sample, over 45% is held by the ten largest clones. Sequencing was carried out using blood. These receptors all come from a middle-aged man with Graves' ophthalmopathy.

This sequence joins TRBV15 and TRBJ2-2; possibly TRBD1 or TRBD2 for D (5 bases each). The CDR3 is 14 amino acids. CDR1 LNHNV and CDR2 YYDKDF come from the germline V gene (reference sequence). Trimming removed 6 bases at V and 4 bases at J, with 12 bases between. Here the CDR3 DNA reads TGTGCCACCAGAGATGGGGGTGGCACCGGGGAGCTGTTTTTT. This codes for CATRDGGGTGELFF.

This clonotype has just a few counts. The chain's CDR3 is CASSGTLAGVGGTEAFF. The DNA for the CDR3 is TGTGCCAGTAGCGGGACCCTAGCCGGGGTAGGTGGCACTGAAGCTTTCTTT. The chain carries TRBV19 and TRBJ1-1, with D perhaps TRBD1 (5 bases). Germline assignment: CDR1 LNHDA and CDR2 SQIVND (reference sequence). The CDR3 loop spans 17 amino acids. V was trimmed by 6 bases and J by 4 bases, leaving 24 bases between them.

In its sample, this clonotype was seen many times. This chain joins TRBV7-2 and TRBJ2-2; D unresolved. This CDR3 comprises 16 residues. Trimming removed 6 bases from V and 0 bases from J, with 14 bases in between. Germline V gene sequence: CDR1 SGHTA, CDR2 FQGNSA. CDR3 DNA: TGTGCCAGCAGTACTGTGGTGGACGCGAACACCGGGGAGCTGTTTTTT. This encodes CASSTVVDANTGELFF.

Comments on this clonotype: The junction departs from germline at one end; a sequencing error may be responsible. The chain is built from TRBV4-1 and TRBJ2-2; TRBD1 agrees at 7 bases. The CDR3 runs to 15 residues. The germline gives CDR1 MGHRA, CDR2 YSYEKL. The chain's CDR3 is CTSSRGQTNTGELFF. CDR3 nucleotides: TGCACCAGCAGCAGGGGACAGACGAACACCGGGGAGCTGTTTTTT.

This sequence joins TRBV2 and TRBJ2-3; D is unclear. This CDR3 region has 13 residues. Per germline, CDR1 SNHLY and CDR2 FYNNEI. V dropped 0 bases and J dropped 2 bases, with 3 bases sitting between them. The CDR3 is CASSEAVTDTQYF. The CDR3 DNA is TGTGCCAGCAGTGAAGCTGTCACAGATACGCAGTATTTT.

This clonotype showed up just once. The chain recombines TRBV15 with TRBJ2-5; TRBD2 matches at 10 bases. The CDR3 has 14 residues. The ends lost 2 bases at V and 5 bases at J; junction bases unmatched: 2. The V gene's germline CDR1 is LNHNV and CDR2 YYDKDF (reference sequence). In DNA, the CDR3 is TGTGCCACCAGCAGACTAGCGGGAGATGAGACCCAGTACTTC. It codes for CATSRLAGDETQYF. Supplemented by reference TRBV15 and TRBJ2-5, the full variable domain reads DAMVIQNPRYQVTQFGKPVTLSCSQTLNHNVMYWYQQKSSQAPKLLFHYYDKDFNNEADTPDNFQSRRPNTSFCFLDIRSPGLGDTAMYLCATSRLAGDETQYFGPGTRLLVL.

Concerning this clonotype: It is unclear where the CDR3 begins or ends on the DNA, so no DNA is shown, and the CDR3 is as TCRdb lists it. V is TRBV12-3 or TRBV12-4 and J is TRBJ2-4; TRBD1, as called in the table, went unchecked against the DNA. Both ends counted, the CDR3 spans 18 residues. CDR3 amino acids: CASSFWRGVAIAKNIQYF.

The CDR3 nucleotides are TGTGCCAACAACTGCGGAGAGAGTCTCTACGAGCAGTACTTC. This translates into CANNCGESLYEQYF. The gene calls are TRBV6-2 or TRBV6-3 and TRBJ2-7; D unclear. Germline lookup yields CDR1 MNHEY and CDR2 SVGEGT. The CDR3 contains 14 residues. With 10 bases removed from V and 3 bases from J, the gap between germline ends came to 19 bases.

This chain links TRBV9 with TRBJ2-1; 9 bases are a match to TRBD2. V gave up 0 bases and J gave up 7 bases; unmatched junction bases: 5. The CDR3 covers 15 residues. The germline V gene has CDR1 SGDLS and CDR2 YYNGEE. This CDR3 reads CASSVVPSGTNEQFF. CDR3 bases: TGTGCCAGCAGCGTAGTTCCTAGCGGGACAAATGAGCAGTTCTTC.

J is TRBJ1-2 and V is TRBV5-5; D gene ambiguous. Trimming cost V 2 bases and J 1 base, with 12 bases left between them. CDR1 is SGHKS, CDR2 YYEKEE, per germline (reference sequence). The CDR3 is made up of 15 amino acids. The CDR3 DNA sequence: TGTGCCAGCAGCTTAACCCTAGGCGTTAACTATGGCTACACCTTC. Translation: CASSLTLGVNYGYTF.

This clonotype was picked up many times. V usage is TRBV5-5 and J usage is TRBJ2-7; 7 bases are shared with TRBD1. The V segment lost 4 bases and the J segment 3 bases; nucleotides outside the gene matches: 7. Germline CDR1 is SGHKS and CDR2 is YYEKEE (reference sequence). The CDR3 covers 14 residues. CDR3 DNA: TGTGCCAGCAGCGGACAGGCAGGGGGCTACGAGCAGTACTTC. It encodes CASSGQAGGYEQYF.

This clonotype has only a few counts. The chain joins TRBV27 to TRBJ1-2; maybe TRBD1 (6 bases). The CDR3 extends over 14 amino acids. V lost 5 bases to trimming and J lost 4 bases, with 14 bases between them. Looked up from germline, CDR1 is MNHEY and CDR2 is SMNVEV (reference sequence). The chain's CDR3 is CASSGRLTGYGYTF. CDR3 coding DNA: TGTGCCAGCAGTGGGAGGTTGACAGGCTATGGCTACACCTTC.

This clonotype has at least ten counts. This chain links TRBV12-3 or TRBV12-4 with TRBJ1-1; tentatively, D is TRBD1 (5 bases). V was cut by 3 bases and J by 0 bases, with 11 bases left in between. The CDR3 is 15 amino acids. The CDR3 reads CASSLVQGLNTEAFF. The CDR3 bases are TGTGCCAGCAGTTTGGTTCAGGGACTGAACACTGAAGCTTTCTTT.

CDR3 loop: CASSTGLADAGELFF. CDR3 bases: TGCGCCAGCAGCACCGGACTAGCGGATGCCGGGGAGCTGTTTTTT. The chain recombines TRBV5-1 with TRBJ2-2; 10 nucleotides match TRBD2. Germline lookup yields CDR1 SGHRS and CDR2 YFSETQ. Trimming took 4 bases from V and 6 from J; bases not matched to a gene: 6. The CDR3 contains 15 residues.

The V call is TRBV4-1, the J call TRBJ1-1; no clear D gene. The germline CDR1 and CDR2 sequences are MGHRA and YSYEKL. CDR3 length equals 15 residues. Between the trimmed V and J ends, which lost 1 base and 1 base, there was a span of 10 bases. The CDR3 nucleotides are TGCGCCAGCAGCCAAGGGGCAGCGACGAACACTGAAGCTTTCTTT. Its protein product is CASSQGAATNTEAFF.

This clonotype was counted at least ten times. The chain has TRBV5-1 and TRBJ2-5; D might be TRBD2 (6 bases). Germline V CDR1 and CDR2: SGHRS, YFSETQ. The CDR3 spans 16 residues. V lost 1 base and J 1 base, leaving 14 bases between the germline ends. The CDR3: CASSLWRGGIQETQYF. CDR3 sequence (DNA): TGCGCCAGCAGCTTGTGGCGTGGAGGGATCCAAGAGACCCAGTACTTC.

This clonotype was seen more than once but under ten times. The CDR3 region is CSATGLAGPYEQYF. The CDR3 coding sequence is TGCAGTGCCACGGGACTAGCGGGCCCCTACGAGCAGTACTTC. The rearrangement links TRBV20-1 to TRBJ2-7; 12 bases line up with TRBD2. Germline V CDR1 and CDR2: DFQATT, SNEGSKA (reference sequence). With V trimmed by 6 bases and J by 2 bases, 5 bases remained unmatched. CDR3 length: 14 residues.

This clonotype has a handful of counts. The chain links TRBV20-1 to TRBJ2-5; a weak D match, TRBD2 (6 bases). The CDR3 contains 12 residues. V gave up 6 bases and J gave up 4 bases, with 12 bases separating them. The germline CDR1 and CDR2 sequences are DFQATT and SNEGSKA (reference sequence). CDR3 residues: CSAADYLETQYF. The CDR3 coding sequence is TGCAGTGCCGCGGACTACCTAGAGACCCAGTACTTC.

The V gene is TRBV12-3 or TRBV12-4, the J gene TRBJ2-5, with 12 bases aligning to TRBD2. The junction had 6 bases not matched to a gene; V was cut back by 5 bases and J by 2 bases. This CDR3 spans 16 amino acids. The CDR3 is CASSPSLAGGQETQYF. CDR3 sequence (DNA): TGTGCCAGCAGTCCGTCACTAGCGGGAGGACAAGAGACCCAGTACTTC.

This clonotype was seen many times. V and J are TRBV12-5 and TRBJ2-7, with 10 positions matching TRBD1. Germline loops: CDR1 LGHNT, CDR2 FRNRAP. The V segment lost 5 bases and the J segment 6 bases; nucleotides outside the gene matches: 10. The CDR3 is 15 amino acids. In DNA, the CDR3 is TGTGCTAGTGGTGTGGGACAGGGGTATTTGGGCGAGCAGTACTTC. Encoded protein: CASGVGQGYLGEQYF.

This clonotype appeared a few times. The chain employs TRBV12-3 or TRBV12-4 and TRBJ2-1; TRBD1 might be the D (6 bases). V was clipped by 7 bases and J by 8 bases, with 12 bases between them. The CDR3 contains 12 residues. The CDR3 spells CASTQQGHEQFF. CDR3 bases: TGTGCCAGCACTCAACAGGGCCATGAGCAGTTCTTC.

This clonotype was found many times. The chain employs TRBV12-3 or TRBV12-4 and TRBJ2-7; TRBD2 matches 8 bases. The CDR3 is 14 residues long. V gave up 6 bases and J gave up 2 bases; unmatched junction bases: 6. The DNA of the CDR3 is TGTGCCAGCAGCCGGCGGGGGGAAGCCTACGAGCAGTACTTC. As protein: CASSRRGEAYEQYF.

This clonotype was counted only a few times. This CDR3 reads CASSYSGHSNTGELFF. CDR3 nucleotide sequence: TGTGCCAGCAGTTACTCGGGACACTCTAACACCGGGGAGCTGTTTTTT. The chain carries TRBV6-2 or TRBV6-3 and TRBJ2-2; D might be TRBD1 (6 bases). This CDR3 spans 16 amino acids. Germline lookup yields CDR1 MNHEY and CDR2 SVGEGT. Deletions cut 0 bases from V and 2 bases from J, with 10 bases between.

This chain uses TRBV6-2 or TRBV6-3 with TRBJ1-5; possibly TRBD1 for D (5 bases). The ends were cut back, 5 bases at V and 3 bases at J, with 11 bases in the middle. CDR3 size: 14 residues. Germline V gives CDR1 MNHEY, CDR2 SVGEGT. CDR3 nucleotides: TGTGCCAGCAGTGGAGACAGCACCAATCAGCCCCAGCATTTT. Protein sequence: CASSGDSTNQPQHF.

This chain joins TRBV20-1 and TRBJ1-1; D is perhaps TRBD1 (6 bases). Trimming pared 0 bases from V and 1 base from J, leaving 12 bases between. CDR1 and CDR2 from the germline V gene are DFQATT and SNEGSKA (reference sequence). This CDR3 contains 15 residues. The CDR3 protein is CSARDLGGANTEAFF. The CDR3 nucleotides read TGCAGTGCTAGAGATCTCGGGGGCGCGAACACTGAAGCTTTCTTT.

The chain carries TRBV6-1 and TRBJ2-6; D is ambiguous. Germline lookup yields CDR1 MNHNS and CDR2 SASEGT. The CDR3 extends over 16 amino acids. The V end lost 5 bases, the J end lost 0 bases, and 11 bases lay between the germline ends. CDR3 amino acids: CASSYSGASGANVLTF. For the CDR3, the DNA is TGTGCCAGCAGTTATTCAGGCGCCTCTGGGGCCAACGTCCTGACTTTC.

The rearrangement links TRBV11-3 to TRBJ2-1; 9 nucleotides match TRBD2. The ends lost 3 bases at V and 6 bases at J; junction bases unmatched: 6. The germline V gene encodes CDR1 SGHNT and CDR2 YENEEA. The CDR3 is made up of 15 amino acids. The CDR3 loop is CASSFGRGGANEQFF. The CDR3 DNA is TGTGCCAGCAGCTTCGGGCGGGGGGGCGCCAATGAGCAGTTCTTC.

In its sample, this clonotype was seen many times. V usage is TRBV28 and J usage is TRBJ1-1; the D gene is possibly TRBD1 (6 bases). V was cut by 5 bases and J by 1 base, with 14 bases left in between. The CDR3 has 15 residues. The germline V gene encodes CDR1 MDHEN and CDR2 SYDVKM. This CDR3 reads CASSAPGHRNTEAFF. The CDR3 bases are TGTGCCAGCAGTGCCCCGGGACACAGGAACACTGAAGCTTTCTTT.

Many counts were recorded for this clonotype. This chain links TRBV7-2 with TRBJ2-7, with TRBD2 matching 10 bases. V trimming: 5 bases; J trimming: 3 bases; junction bases outside the gene matches: 7. The germline V gene has CDR1 SGHTA and CDR2 FQGNSA. The CDR3 totals 15 residues. The CDR3 nucleotides are TGTGCCAGCAGCCAGGAGGGACTAGCGTTCTACGAGCAGTACTTC. Protein sequence: CASSQEGLAFYEQYF.

This clonotype has ten or more counts. CDR3 amino acids: CASSFTGPYNEQFF. CDR3 DNA: TGTGCCAGCAGTTTCACAGGACCGTACAATGAGCAGTTCTTC. The chain links TRBV27 to TRBJ2-1, with D possibly being TRBD1 (5 bases). Germline lookup yields CDR1 MNHEY and CDR2 SMNVEV (reference sequence). The CDR3 contains 14 residues. Trimming removed 3 bases from V and 4 bases from J, with 10 bases in between.